This T cell receptor beta chain is drawn from a study of shared clonotypes between healthy human individuals. Clones were sequenced by immunoSEQ multiplex PCR, and TCRdb holds only the in-frame ones, with some missing. The table shows some 2.4 million clones, with 93% occurring only once. Sequences were obtained from naive CD4+ T cells from PBMCs. Subset specified: CD45RA+ positively selected. This clonotype originated in a man between 18 and 35 years old in good health. Some clones in this sample may be carry-over from other donors' samples.

Here the CDR3 DNA reads TGTGCCAGCAGTTACTCGACGACTATGGCGAACACTGAAGCTTTCTTT. It encodes CASSYSTTMANTEAFF. This chain connects TRBV6-5 to TRBJ1-1; D call uncertain. Germline-derived CDR1 and CDR2 are MNHEY and SVGAGI. V lost 0 bases and J lost 1, with 12 bases in between. The CDR3 totals 16 residues.